This T cell receptor beta chain was documented in a study of CD8 T cells in Susac syndrome. Random hexamers were used to reverse transcribe roughly 0.45 to 1 ug of RNA. With immunoSEQ multiplex PCR, TCR beta CDR3 was amplified across 54 Vbeta and 13 Jbeta. MiXCR, applied by TCRdb to the immunoSEQ multiplex PCR reads, yields one record per CDR3 protein. The sample records about 280,000 distinct CDR3 sequences, approximately 85% being singletons. V gave up 2 bases and J gave up 5 bases, with 19 bases separating them. CDR1 and CDR2 from the germline V gene are DFQATT and SNEGSKA (reference sequence). CDR3 length: 15 residues. The study used treatment-naive patients who had stable or active relapsing-remitting disease as multiple sclerosis controls.

J is TRBJ2-7 and V is TRBV20-1, with D tentatively TRBD2 (6 bases). The sequence derives from a human donor with multiple sclerosis. The material sequenced was CD8+ T cells from PBMCs. CDR3: CSARPQPGGVHEQYF. CDR3 in DNA: TGCAGTGCTAGACCCCAACCTGGAGGGGTCCACGAGCAGTACTTC.